The 15 T cell receptor beta chains below were found in one sample sequenced in a study of blood T cell repertoires in COVID-19. Measured with immunoSEQ multiplex PCR; TCRdb has only the in-frame clones, and not every one. The sample lists 300,000 or so clones; about nine tenths were seen once. The sequencing sample was made of PBMCs or T cells enriched from blood (not recorded which). These receptors all stem from a woman under 30 who had recovered from COVID-19.

This chain uses TRBV30 with TRBJ1-5; D may be TRBD1 (6 bases). The CDR3 contains 14 residues. Germline V lookup: CDR1 GTSNPN, CDR2 SVGIG (reference sequence). V lost 2 bases, J lost 9 bases, and 17 bases lay in between. The CDR3 coding sequence is TGTGCCTGGAGTCCAGGCGGGGGCTTGTGGCCCCAGCATTTT. This encodes CAWSPGGGLWPQHF.

The rearrangement joins TRBV29-1 to TRBJ1-4; no reliable D call. In germline, CDR1 is SQVTM, CDR2 ANQGSEA. The CDR3 is made up of 15 amino acids. Trimming cost V 4 bases and J 0 bases, with 12 bases left between them. The CDR3 is CSVVVYGTTNEKLFF. The DNA for the CDR3 is TGCAGCGTTGTGGTGTACGGGACAACTAATGAAAAACTGTTTTTT.

The chain carries TRBV27 and TRBJ1-2, with D maybe TRBD1 (5 bases). V was trimmed by 6 bases and J by 1 base, leaving 9 bases between them. This CDR3 has 13 residues. Per germline, CDR1 MNHEY and CDR2 SMNVEV (reference sequence). The DNA of the CDR3 is TGTGCCAGCAGGCGGCAGGGTAACTATGGCTACACCTTC. It is translated as CASRRQGNYGYTF.

V usage is TRBV24-1 and J usage is TRBJ2-1; 13 bases are shared with TRBD2. With V trimmed by 0 bases and J by 5 bases, 3 bases remained unmatched. The CDR3 is made up of 17 amino acids. Germline assignment: CDR1 KGHDR and CDR2 SFDVKD. The chain's CDR3 is CATSDLGTSGTHNEQFF. CDR3 sequence (DNA): TGTGCCACCAGTGATTTGGGGACTAGCGGGACGCACAATGAGCAGTTCTTC.

The chain combines TRBV19 with TRBJ1-1; the match to TRBD1 covers 8 bases. The CDR3 has 15 residues. Germline CDR1 is LNHDA and CDR2 is SQIVND (reference sequence). The V segment lost 5 bases and the J segment 1 base; nucleotides outside the gene matches: 6. The CDR3 bases are TGTGCCAGTAGTCCCTGGGACAGGAGGAACACTGAAGCTTTCTTT. The encoded protein is CASSPWDRRNTEAFF.

The chain recombines TRBV7-9 with TRBJ2-3; 9 bases fit TRBD1. This CDR3 region has 16 residues. Per the germline V gene, CDR1 is SEHNR and CDR2 is FQNEAQ (reference sequence). With V trimmed by 5 bases and J by 3 bases, 9 bases remained unmatched. CDR3 loop: CASSLTGGRLTDTQYF. The CDR3 DNA follows: TGTGCCAGCAGCCTCACAGGGGGCCGGTTGACAGATACGCAGTATTTT.

The chain employs TRBV11-2 and TRBJ1-1, with D perhaps matching TRBD1 (5 bases). The CDR3 loop spans 15 amino acids. V lost 0 bases and J lost 9, with 17 bases in between. The germline V gene encodes CDR1 SGHAT and CDR2 FQNNGV. The CDR3 reads CASSLEGAQPGQAFF. The CDR3 DNA reads as TGTGCCAGCAGCTTAGAAGGGGCTCAGCCGGGCCAAGCTTTCTTT. Full variable domain (missing parts from reference TRBV11-2 and TRBJ1-1): EAGVAQSPRYKIIEKRQSVAFWCNPISGHATLYWYQQILGQGPKLLIQFQNNGVVDDSQLPKDRFSAERLKGVDSTLKIQPAKLEDSAVYLCASSLEGAQPGQAFFGQGTRLTVV.

The chain is built from TRBV9 and TRBJ1-6; 7 bases match TRBD1. V dropped 5 bases and J dropped 2; count of bases not matched to a gene: 7. CDR1 and CDR2 (germline): SGDLS, YYNGEE. The CDR3 runs to 16 residues. CDR3 nucleotides: TGTGCCAGCAGTGGCGACGACAGGGCCTATAATTCACCCCTCCACTTT. Translated: CASSGDDRAYNSPLHF.

This chain's CDR3 is CASSLGPSYEQYF. The CDR3 nucleotides read TGTGCCAGCAGTTTAGGGCCCTCCTACGAGCAGTACTTC. The V call is TRBV27, the J call TRBJ2-7, with D hard to call. The CDR3 is 13 residues long. Germline V gene data show CDR1 as MNHEY and CDR2 as SMNVEV (reference sequence). Trimming took 2 bases from V and 0 from J, leaving 5 bases between them.

In this sample, this clone turned up many times. The chain uses TRBV9 and TRBJ2-2; perhaps TRBD2 as D (5 bases). The CDR3 consists of 15 residues. Trimming took off 3 bases at V and 5 bases at J, with 14 bases between the two ends. Germline values: CDR1 SGDLS, CDR2 YYNGEE. DNA of the CDR3: TGTGCCAGCAGCGGAATATTTTCGGGGACCGGGGAGCTGTTTTTT. Protein: CASSGIFSGTGELFF.

V gene TRBV30 combines with J gene TRBJ2-7; D is ambiguous. Per germline, CDR1 GTSNPN and CDR2 SVGIG (reference sequence). V lost 2 bases, J lost 1 base, and 3 bases lay in between. There are 11 residues in the CDR3. CDR3 in DNA: TGTGCCTGGAGTACTTCCTACGAGCAGTACTTC. Translating gives CAWSTSYEQYF.

V gene TRBV6-5 combines with J gene TRBJ1-2; no firm D call. V lost 7 bases to trimming and J lost 1 base, with 10 bases between them. Germline V gene data show CDR1 as MNHEY and CDR2 as SVGAGI. This CDR3 spans 13 amino acids. This chain's CDR3 is CASTESDNYGYTF. The DNA for the CDR3 is TGTGCCAGCACAGAAAGTGATAACTATGGCTACACCTTC.

The chain uses TRBV30 and TRBJ2-7; a possible D gene is TRBD2 (5 bases). CDR1 and CDR2 (germline): GTSNPN, SVGIG (reference sequence). This CDR3 has 14 residues. V lost 2 bases and J 6 bases, leaving 17 bases between the germline ends. CDR3 in DNA: TGTGCCTGGAGTTACCCGGGCGGGTTGTTCGAGCAGTACTTC. As protein: CAWSYPGGLFEQYF.

This clone was picked up a small number of times. The chain combines TRBV2 with TRBJ2-1; no firm D call. CDR3 length: 15 amino acids. Trimming pared 1 base from V and 0 bases from J, leaving 7 bases between. Germline CDR1 reads SNHLY; CDR2 reads FYNNEI. The CDR3 sequence is CASSEGHRSYNEQFF. As DNA, the CDR3 is TGTGCCAGCAGTGAAGGACATCGCTCCTACAATGAGCAGTTCTTC.

The chain couples TRBV3-1 (or the pseudogene TRBV3-2) to TRBJ2-7; D perhaps matches TRBD1 (7 bases). V lost 2 bases to trimming and J lost 6 bases, with 26 bases between them. CDR1 and CDR2 (germline): LGHDT, YNNKEL (reference sequence). There are 18 residues in the CDR3. The CDR3 is CASSQIQGGSSIWTEQYF. The DNA for the CDR3 is TGTGCCAGCAGCCAAATTCAGGGGGGCAGCTCGATCTGGACCGAGCAGTACTTC.